These T cell receptor beta chains were read from a single sample in a study of blood T cell repertoires in COVID-19. The repertoire was sequenced with immunoSEQ multiplex PCR; TCRdb's copy has only in-frame clones and lacks some. The sample has around 160,000 clones; almost 85% are singletons. Input material: peripheral blood. The receptors shown here come from a human donor with acute or convalescent COVID-19. The donor label of this sample is uncertain. The CDR3 runs from the conserved cysteine through the conserved F or W. A D gene is named only where the DNA matches it firmly. Only part of the rows carry a size: once, few, many, or a class if the clone is expanded.

clone size	CDR3 length	V gene	D gene	J gene	CDR3 DNA	CDR3 protein
-	13	TRBV19	TRBD1	TRBJ1-2	TGTGCCAGTCAGGGACAGACTAACTATGGCTACACCTTC	CASQGQTNYGYTF
-	16	TRBV5-1	TRBD1	TRBJ2-3	TGCGCCAGCAGCATATCCGGGACAGGGGTCTTAGATACGCAGTATTTT	CASSISGTGVLDTQYF
once	15	TRBV18	-	TRBJ2-7	TGTGCCAGCTCACCGAATTCGGGATACCTGGACGAGCAGTACTTC	CASSPNSGYLDEQYF
-	16	TRBV30	TRBD1	TRBJ1-1	TGTGCCTGGAGTGTAGTCCGGACAGGGTTGGCCGCTGAAGCTTTCTTT	CAWSVVRTGLAAEAFF
-	15	TRBV6-5	-	TRBJ2-7	TGTGCCAGCAGGCAGGTCGGCCGTCTCTCCTACGAGCAGTACTTC	CASRQVGRLSYEQYF
-	15	TRBV5-1	TRBD2	TRBJ2-3	TGCGCCACCTCAGTCGCGGGGGGGTTAACAGATACGCAGTATTTT	CATSVAGGLTDTQYF
-	13	TRBV18	-	TRBJ1-1	TGTGCCAGCTCACGACAGGATAGGACTGAAGCTTTCTTT	CASSRQDRTEAFF
-	13	TRBV5-8	-	TRBJ2-1	TGTGCCAGCAGCTTGATGACTTCCGGGGAGCAGTTCTTC	CASSLMTSGEQFF
-	14	TRBV3-1/TRBV3-2	TRBD1	TRBJ1-2	TGTGCCAGCAGCCAAGGCGGGACAGCATATGGCTACACCTTC	CASSQGGTAYGYTF
-	15	TRBV5-1	TRBD1	TRBJ1-4	TGCGCCAGCAGGACAGGGGTAGTGGGTAATGAAAAACTGTTTTTT	CASRTGVVGNEKLFF
-	15	TRBV19	-	TRBJ1-5	TGTGCCAGTAGTATCCAACCGGGGTCAACTCAGCCCCAGCATTTT	CASSIQPGSTQPQHF